The T cell receptor beta chain under discussion was sequenced for a study of CD8+CD57+ T cells in acquired aplastic anemia. Across the study: Sorted CD4+ and CD8+ cell DNA averaged roughly 3 ug.

TCR beta VDJ combinations and CDR3 sequences were profiled from genomic DNA. Each CDR3 protein gets one entry after TCRdb re-called the reads with MiXCR. The sample carries about 270,000 distinct CDR3 sequences, around 60% recorded once. Comment on this clonotype: What it binds is unknown.

The CDR3 sequence is 14 residues long. Germline-derived CDR1 and CDR2 are DFQATT and SNEGSKA (reference sequence). The J segment lost 6 bases and the V segment lost 0 bases, leaving 4 bases of the junction unmatched. Study-wide results and limits: Patients and controls were not found to differ significantly in CD8+ Simpson's diversity. In common between the patients and the controls were approximately 28 CD8+ CDR3 sequences.

The rearrangement links TRBV20-1 to TRBJ1-2, with 10 bases lining up with TRBD1. This TCR came from a human donor with severe aplastic anemia or a healthy control (not recorded which). Sequencing was carried out using sorted CD4+, CD8+, or CD8+CD57+ T cells (not recorded which) from PBMCs. The CDR3: CSARDPDRGHGYTF. DNA for the CDR3: TGCAGTGCTAGAGATCCCGACAGGGGGCATGGCTACACCTTC.